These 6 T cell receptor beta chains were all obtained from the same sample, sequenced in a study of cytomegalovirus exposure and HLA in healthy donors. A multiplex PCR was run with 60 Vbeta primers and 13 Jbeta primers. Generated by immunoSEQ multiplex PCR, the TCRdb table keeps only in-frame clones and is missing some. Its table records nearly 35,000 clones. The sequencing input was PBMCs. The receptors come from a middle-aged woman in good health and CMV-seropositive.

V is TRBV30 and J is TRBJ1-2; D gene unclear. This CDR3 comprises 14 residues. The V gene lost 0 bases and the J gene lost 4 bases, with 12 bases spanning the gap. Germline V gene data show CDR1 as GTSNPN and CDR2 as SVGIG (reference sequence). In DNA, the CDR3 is TGTGCCTGGAGTGTACCCCTTATGGCCTATGGCTACACCTTC. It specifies CAWSVPLMAYGYTF. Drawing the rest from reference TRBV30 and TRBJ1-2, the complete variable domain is SQTIHQWPATLVQPVGSPLSLECTVEGTSNPNLYWYRQAAGRGLQLLFYSVGIGQISSEVPQNLSASRPQDRQFILSSKKLLLSDSGFYLCAWSVPLMAYGYTFGSGTRLTVV.

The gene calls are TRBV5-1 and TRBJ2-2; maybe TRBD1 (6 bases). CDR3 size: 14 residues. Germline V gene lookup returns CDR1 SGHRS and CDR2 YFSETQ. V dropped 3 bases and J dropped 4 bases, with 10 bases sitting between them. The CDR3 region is CASSSLQGTGELFF. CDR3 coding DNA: TGCGCCAGCAGCTCCTTACAGGGCACCGGGGAGCTGTTTTTT.

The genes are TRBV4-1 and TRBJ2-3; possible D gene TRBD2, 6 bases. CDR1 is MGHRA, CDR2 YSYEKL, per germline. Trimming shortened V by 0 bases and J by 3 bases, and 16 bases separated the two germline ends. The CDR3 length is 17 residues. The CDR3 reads CASSQDPAGRGTDTQYF. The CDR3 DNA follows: TGCGCCAGCAGCCAAGATCCGGCGGGGAGAGGAACAGATACGCAGTATTTT.

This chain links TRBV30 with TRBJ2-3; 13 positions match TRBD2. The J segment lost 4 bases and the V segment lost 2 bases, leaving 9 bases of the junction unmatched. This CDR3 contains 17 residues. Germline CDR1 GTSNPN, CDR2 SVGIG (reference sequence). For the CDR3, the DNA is TGTGCCTGGAGTTTCTTACGGACTAGCGGGAGTGCAGATACGCAGTATTTT. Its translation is CAWSFLRTSGSADTQYF.

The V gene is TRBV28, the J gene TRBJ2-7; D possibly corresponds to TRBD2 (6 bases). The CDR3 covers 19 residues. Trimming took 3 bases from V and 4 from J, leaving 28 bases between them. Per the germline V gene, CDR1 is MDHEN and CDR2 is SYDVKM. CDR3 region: CASSLVPHKTGERDYEQYF. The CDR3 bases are TGTGCCAGCAGTTTGGTCCCTCACAAAACGGGAGAACGAGATTACGAGCAGTACTTC.

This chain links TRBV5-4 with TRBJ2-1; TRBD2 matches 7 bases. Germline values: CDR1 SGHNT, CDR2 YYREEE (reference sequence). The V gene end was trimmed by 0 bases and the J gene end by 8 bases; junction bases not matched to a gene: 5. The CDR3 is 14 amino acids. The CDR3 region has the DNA TGTGCCAGCAGCTTGGGGACTAGGGAGGATGAGCAGTTCTTC. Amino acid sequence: CASSLGTREDEQFF.